This TCR beta chain was captured in a study of STAT5B mutations in CD4+ large granular lymphocyte leukemia (dated by TCRdb to between 2021 and 2024). Regarding the study in general: Among the healthy controls, the CDR3 'QG' motif was associated with a particular HLA allele. TCRbeta repertoires of CD4+ T-cell large granular lymphocyte leukemia patients were compared with those of healthy blood donors. Flow cytometry performed on FACSCanto II or FACSVerse showed that the purified fractions had more than 95% purity among lymphocytes.

The paper's findings and limits, for the study overall: The main leukemic clonotypes were found to be private to each patient, although approximately 26% of the main leukemic clonotypes were detected at low frequency in the non-leukemic repertoires of other patients. The data were not HLA-matched, and the relatively small sample size could explain the higher clonality seen in CD4+ compared with CD8+ T-LGLL. Compared with healthy CD4+ repertoires, CD4-sorted patient repertoires appeared more clonal, and this difference remained even after the putative leukemic clones were removed. Enrichment of TRBV06-family usage was observed among the top patient clones (8/27) relative to healthy controls (2/35).

The healthy control group was made up of around 34 blood donors, and the Finnish Red Cross blood service supplied their buffy coats. All TCR-sequenced material derived from peripheral blood: patient blood samples and healthy donor buffy coats. Peripheral blood mononuclear cells were isolated by Ficoll-Hypaque gradient centrifugation. For the healthy controls, CD4+ cells were obtained from buffy coats by magnetic purification. Genomic DNA was extracted with the Gentra Puregene Cell and Tissue kit and quantified on a Qubit 2.0 fluorometer. V and J are truncated by 1 base and 2 bases respectively, leaving an intervening sequence of 12 bases. The germline V gene (reference sequence) provides CDR1 SGHKS and CDR2 YYEKEE. From its cysteine to its phenylalanine, the CDR3 spans 15 amino acids. Only the CDR3 DNA is retained, 45 bases long and in frame from the first base. As to this clone: Its cognate antigen has yet to be identified. Per-nucleotide qualities are absent, and no much larger clonotype sits a single base away.

TCRbeta rearrangements were sequenced from genomic DNA using the immunoSEQ assay at survey resolution. Under the source paper's analysis protocol: A lowest detectable productive clonotype frequency of 2.59 x 10-5 was observed in the TCR sequencing data. Only productive TCRbeta rearrangements, meaning sequences that were complete and in-frame, were kept for the analyses. The clonality of each sample was calculated as Simpson clonality in the immunoSEQ Analyzer version 3.0. Clones were categorized by frequency as very rare, small, medium, large (1-20%) or hyperexpanded (>20%). Generation probabilities were estimated with OLGA 1.2.3, V-gene circos plots were made with VDJtools, specificities were looked up in VDJdb, and CDR3 motifs were identified with GLIPH. TCRdb retrieved this table from immuneACCESS and kept in-frame rearrangements only. Not all clones are present; in checked studies, unresolved V genes account for under half, and no reason is known for the remainder. V, J and clone size are taken as reported in that table, and D and trimming were inferred from the DNA itself. The sample records almost 30,000 clones, approximately 79% of which are singletons. Roughly 6.2% of the sample comes from the top ten.

The chain is made from TRBV5-5 and TRBJ1-2; TRBD1 is possibly the D segment (5 matching bases). Sample: CD4+ T cells from blood buffy coats. The TCR originated in a human donor in good health. The sequenced DNA is TGTGCCAGCAGCTTGATCACAGGCCCGAACTATGGCTACACCTTC. Translated, this is CASSLITGPNYGYTF.